Detailed here is one T cell receptor beta chain. These data come from a study of shared clonotypes between healthy human individuals. Study-wide context: Donors consisted of a couple of women and three men between 18 and 49.

TCRdb keeps only in-frame clones here, not all; method: immunoSEQ multiplex PCR. The sample lists around 1.6 million clones, nearly 99% occurring once. V lost 11 bases, J lost 4 bases, and 12 bases lay in between. The germline V gene has CDR1 MDHEN and CDR2 SYDVKM. CDR3 length: 12 residues. The chain couples TRBV28 to TRBJ1-3, with D perhaps TRBD1 (5 bases). The sequencing sample was made of naive CD4+ T cells sorted from blood. Subset described: CD45RA+ positively selected. This sequence originates from a man aged 30 to 45 in good health. The chain's CDR3 is CASGGVGNTIYF. CDR3 DNA sequence: TGTGCCTCCGGGGGGGTCGGAAACACCATATATTTT.